The present entry profiles one T cell receptor (beta chain) with its context. Using immunoSEQ multiplex PCR, the repertoire was profiled, and TCRdb retains in-frame clones only, with some absent. The table has more than 40,000 clones, around 76% seen once. The sample originates from a study of radiotherapy plus CTLA-4 blockade in lung cancer. Germline CDR1 and CDR2: MNHEY and SVGAGI. The V end lost 2 bases, the J end lost 8 bases, and 10 bases lay between the germline ends. The CDR3 has 13 amino acids. Material: peripheral blood, obtained from a patient treated with radiotherapy plus ipilimumab. This clonotype originated in a human donor with non-small cell lung cancer who had stable disease on radiotherapy plus ipilimumab. The rearrangement uses TRBV6-5 and TRBJ1-5, with D perhaps TRBD1 (5 bases). CDR3: CASSYERQKPQHF. CDR3 nucleotides: TGTGCCAGCAGTTACGAAAGACAGAAGCCCCAGCATTTT.